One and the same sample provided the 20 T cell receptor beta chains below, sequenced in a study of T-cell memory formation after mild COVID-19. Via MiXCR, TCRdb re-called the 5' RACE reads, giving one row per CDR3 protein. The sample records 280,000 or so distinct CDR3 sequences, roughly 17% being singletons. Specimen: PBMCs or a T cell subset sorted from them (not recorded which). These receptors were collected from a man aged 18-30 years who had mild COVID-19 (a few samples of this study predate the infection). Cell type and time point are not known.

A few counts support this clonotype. The CDR3 nucleotides are TGTGCCAGCAGCCTTACTGGGCTCAATGAGCAGTTCTTC. Amino acid sequence: CASSLTGLNEQFF. The chain uses TRBV6-5 and TRBJ2-1; D unresolved. V lost 6 bases and J 6 bases, leaving 12 bases between the germline ends. CDR3 length: 13 amino acids. Germline-derived CDR1 and CDR2 are MNHEY and SVGAGI.

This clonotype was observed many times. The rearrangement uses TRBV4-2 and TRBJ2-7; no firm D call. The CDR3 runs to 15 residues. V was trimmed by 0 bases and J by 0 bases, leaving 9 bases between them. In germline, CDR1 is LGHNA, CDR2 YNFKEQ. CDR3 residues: CASSQDLDSSYEQYF. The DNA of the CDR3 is TGTGCCAGCAGCCAAGATTTAGATAGCTCCTACGAGCAGTACTTC.

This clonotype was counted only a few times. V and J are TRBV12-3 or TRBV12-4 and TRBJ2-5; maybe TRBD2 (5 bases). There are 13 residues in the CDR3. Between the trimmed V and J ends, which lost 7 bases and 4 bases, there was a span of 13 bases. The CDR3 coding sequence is TGTGCCAGCACCTACGGTGAGGGAGAGACCCAGTACTTC. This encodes CASTYGEGETQYF.

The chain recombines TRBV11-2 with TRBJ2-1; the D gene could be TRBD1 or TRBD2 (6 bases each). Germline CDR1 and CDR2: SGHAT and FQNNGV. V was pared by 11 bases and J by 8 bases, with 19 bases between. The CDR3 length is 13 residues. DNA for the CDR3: TGTGCCTGCCTACGAGGGGGAGGCGATGAGCAGTTCTTC. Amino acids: CACLRGGGDEQFF.

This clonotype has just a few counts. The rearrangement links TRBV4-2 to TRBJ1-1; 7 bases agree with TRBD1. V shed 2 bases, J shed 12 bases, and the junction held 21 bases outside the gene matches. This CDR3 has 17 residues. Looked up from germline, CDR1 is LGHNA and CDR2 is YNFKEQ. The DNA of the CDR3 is TGTGCCAGCAGCCAAATCCTGGGACCCAGGGGGTCGGAGGTAACTTTCTTT. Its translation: CASSQILGPRGSEVTFF.

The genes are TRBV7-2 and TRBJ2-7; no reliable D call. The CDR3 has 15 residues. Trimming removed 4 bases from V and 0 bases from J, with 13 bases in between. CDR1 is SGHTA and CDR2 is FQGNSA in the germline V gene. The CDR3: CASSYDILSSYEQYF. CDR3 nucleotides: TGTGCCAGCAGCTACGACATCCTGAGCTCCTACGAGCAGTACTTC.

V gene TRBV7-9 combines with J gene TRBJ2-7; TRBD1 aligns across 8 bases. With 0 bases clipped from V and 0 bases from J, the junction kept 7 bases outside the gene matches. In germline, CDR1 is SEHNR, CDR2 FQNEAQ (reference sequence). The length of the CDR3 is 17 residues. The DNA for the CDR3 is TGTGCCAGCAGCTTAGCAGGTGGCAGGGGGCTCTCCTACGAGCAGTACTTC. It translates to CASSLAGGRGLSYEQYF.

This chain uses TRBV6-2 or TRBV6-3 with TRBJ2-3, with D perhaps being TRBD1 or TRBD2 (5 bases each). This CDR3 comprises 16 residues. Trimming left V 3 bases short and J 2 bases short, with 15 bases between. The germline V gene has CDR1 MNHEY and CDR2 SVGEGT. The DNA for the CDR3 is TGTGCCAGCAGTTATCGGGTCGGGGCGATCACAGATACGCAGTATTTT. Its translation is CASSYRVGAITDTQYF.

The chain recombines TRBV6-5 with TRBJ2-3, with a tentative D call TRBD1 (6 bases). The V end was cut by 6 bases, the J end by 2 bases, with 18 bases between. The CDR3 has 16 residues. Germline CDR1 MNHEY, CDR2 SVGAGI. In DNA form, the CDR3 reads TGTGCCAGCAGCCGCCTCCCGGGACAAGACACAGATACGCAGTATTTT. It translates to CASSRLPGQDTDTQYF.

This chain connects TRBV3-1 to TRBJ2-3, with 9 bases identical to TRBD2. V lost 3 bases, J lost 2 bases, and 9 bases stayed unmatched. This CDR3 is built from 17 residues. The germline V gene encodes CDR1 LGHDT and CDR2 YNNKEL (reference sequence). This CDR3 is CASSHQTSGYLTDTQYF. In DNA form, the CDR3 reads TGTGCCAGCAGCCACCAGACTAGCGGATACCTCACAGATACGCAGTATTTT.

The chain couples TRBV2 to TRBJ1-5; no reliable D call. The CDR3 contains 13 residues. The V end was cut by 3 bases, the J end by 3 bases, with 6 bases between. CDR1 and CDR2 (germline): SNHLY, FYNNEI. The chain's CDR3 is CASSEESNQPQHF. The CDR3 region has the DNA TGTGCCAGCAGTGAGGAGTCCAATCAGCCCCAGCATTTT. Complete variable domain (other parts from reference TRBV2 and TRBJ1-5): EPEVTQTPSHQVTQMGQEVILRCVPISNHLYFYWYRQILGQKVEFLVSFYNNEISEKSEIFDDQFSVERPDGSNFTLKIRSTKLEDSAMYFCASSEESNQPQHFGDGTRLSIL.

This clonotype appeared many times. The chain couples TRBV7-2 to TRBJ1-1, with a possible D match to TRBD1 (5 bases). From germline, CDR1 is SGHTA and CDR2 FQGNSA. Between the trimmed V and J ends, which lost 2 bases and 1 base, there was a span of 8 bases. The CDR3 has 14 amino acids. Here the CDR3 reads CASSLTQGNTEAFF. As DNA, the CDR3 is TGTGCCAGCAGCTTAACGCAGGGGAACACTGAAGCTTTCTTT.

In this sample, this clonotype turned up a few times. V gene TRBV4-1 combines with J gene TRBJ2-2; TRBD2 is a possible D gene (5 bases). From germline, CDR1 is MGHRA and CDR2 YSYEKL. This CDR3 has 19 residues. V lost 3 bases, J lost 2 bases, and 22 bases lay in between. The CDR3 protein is CASSQERYGRWTNTGELFF. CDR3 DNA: TGCGCCAGCAGCCAGGAGAGATATGGCCGATGGACTAACACCGGGGAGCTGTTTTTT.

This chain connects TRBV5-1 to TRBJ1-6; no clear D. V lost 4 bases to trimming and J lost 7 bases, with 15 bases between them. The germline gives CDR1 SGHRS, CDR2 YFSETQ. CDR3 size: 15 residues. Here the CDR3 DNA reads TGCGCCAGCAGCGCCACACCCGCGAGGAATTCACCCCTCCACTTT. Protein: CASSATPARNSPLHF.

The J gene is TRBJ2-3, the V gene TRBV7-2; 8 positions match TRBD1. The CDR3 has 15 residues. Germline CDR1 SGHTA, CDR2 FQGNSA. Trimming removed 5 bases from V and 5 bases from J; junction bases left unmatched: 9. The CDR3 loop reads CASSNRQGNVDTQYF. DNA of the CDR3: TGTGCCAGCAGCAATCGACAGGGGAACGTAGATACGCAGTATTTT.

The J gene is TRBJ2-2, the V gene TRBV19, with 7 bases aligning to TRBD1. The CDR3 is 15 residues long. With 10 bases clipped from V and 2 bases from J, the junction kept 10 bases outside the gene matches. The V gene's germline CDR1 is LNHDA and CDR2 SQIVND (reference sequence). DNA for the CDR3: TGTGCCACCTCGACTGACAGGGTTAACACCGGGGAGCTGTTTTTT. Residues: CATSTDRVNTGELFF. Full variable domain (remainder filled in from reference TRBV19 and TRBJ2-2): DGGITQSPKYLFRKEGQNVTLSCEQNLNHDAMYWYRQDPGQGLRLIYYSQIVNDFQKGDIAEGYSVSREKKESFPLTVTSAQKNPTAFYLCATSTDRVNTGELFFGEGSRLTVL.

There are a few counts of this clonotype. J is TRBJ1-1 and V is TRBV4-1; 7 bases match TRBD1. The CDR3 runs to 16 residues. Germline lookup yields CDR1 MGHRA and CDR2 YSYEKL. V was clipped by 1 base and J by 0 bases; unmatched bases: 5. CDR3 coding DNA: TGCGCCAGCAGCCAAGGGGGACAGACGATGAACACTGAAGCTTTCTTT. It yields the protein CASSQGGQTMNTEAFF.

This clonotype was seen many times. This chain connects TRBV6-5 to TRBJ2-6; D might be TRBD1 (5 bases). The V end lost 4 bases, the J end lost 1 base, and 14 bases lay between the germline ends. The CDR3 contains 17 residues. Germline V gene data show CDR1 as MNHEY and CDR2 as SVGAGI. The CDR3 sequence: CASSFTPQGSGANVLTF. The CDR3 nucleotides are TGTGCCAGCAGTTTCACCCCCCAGGGTTCTGGGGCCAACGTCCTGACTTTC.

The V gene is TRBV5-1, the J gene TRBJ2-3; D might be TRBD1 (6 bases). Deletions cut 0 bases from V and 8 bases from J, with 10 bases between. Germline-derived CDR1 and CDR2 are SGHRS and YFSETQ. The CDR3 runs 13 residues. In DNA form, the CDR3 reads TGCGCCAGCAGCTTGGAGGGGGTCCCTACGCAGTATTTT. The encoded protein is CASSLEGVPTQYF.

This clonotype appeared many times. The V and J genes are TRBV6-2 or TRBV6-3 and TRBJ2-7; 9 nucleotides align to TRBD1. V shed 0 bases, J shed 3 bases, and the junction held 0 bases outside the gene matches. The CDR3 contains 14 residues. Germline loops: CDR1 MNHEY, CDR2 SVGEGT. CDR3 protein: CASSYSTGGYEQYF. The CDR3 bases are TGTGCCAGCAGTTACTCGACAGGGGGCTACGAGCAGTACTTC.